This TCR beta chain is from a study of T cells in localized non-small cell lung cancer (dated by TCRdb to about 2020). General notes on the study: The study analyzed T cell repertoires of 236 early-stage NSCLC patients, comparing tumors and uninvolved tumor-adjacent lungs. The cohort was made up of some 240 treatment-naive NSCLC patients whose localized lung tumors had been resected. The mean age of the NSCLC patients was just over 65 years, with 120 to 150 men and 95 to 110 women.

Only one count was recorded for this clone. This clone's antigen is unknown. No much larger clone exists at a distance of one base, and base qualities are not known. Per the germline V gene (reference sequence), SEHNR is the CDR1 and FQNEAQ is the CDR2. V was cut back by 5 bases and J by 2 bases, leaving a gap of 25 bases between them. The CDR3, cysteine through phenylalanine, is 18 amino acids long. Only the CDR3 region is kept as DNA, spanning 54 bases read in frame from base 1. At diagnosis, tumor, uninvolved tumor-adjacent lung and peripheral blood were collected and then preserved as a mix of FFPE and fresh-frozen material. For TCR repertoire profiling, the blood samples were analyzed as peripheral blood mononuclear cells. The full study reports these points: Because multi-region sequencing of the tumors was not done, intratumor heterogeneity could not be ruled out. Longer overall survival was associated with higher blood T cell density, whereas shorter survival was associated with higher adjacent-lung clonality. Because of the exploratory design, TCR variables were selected using unadjusted p-values without false-discovery rate correction. Uninvolved tumor-adjacent lung showed the highest T cell clonality, higher than tumor, which suggests more focused antigenic responses in the adjacent lung. Of the top 100 tumor clones, a median of 57 were detected in paired uninvolved adjacent lung; approximately 30 were also among that lung's top 100.

The immunoSEQ Assay was used to sequence TCR beta CDR3 regions from DNA. Turning to the authors' computational methods: T cell density was computed as TCR beta template counts normalized to usable DNA estimated by amplifying housekeeping genes. Using the preseqR package, richness was estimated by extrapolating to 120,000 templates for tissue samples and 400,000 templates for PBMC samples. Clonality was calculated as one minus Pielou's evenness. Differential abundance testing on productive amino-acid clonotypes, with a minimum total count of 5 and an alpha of 0.1, was used to identify tissue-enriched TCRs. Repertoire overlap between compartments was quantified with the Jaccard Index and Morisita Overlap Index. GLIPH grouped TCR beta CDR3s together with public tetramer-defined viral CDR3s, and a viral motif had to include at least three viral sequences and also show V-gene enrichment. TCRdb limited this immuneACCESS table to in-frame rearrangements with V and J called. A share of clones is missing; checked studies link under half to unresolved V genes, and the rest is unexplained. D and trimming come from the DNA, and the V and J calls and clone size come from that table. The table for this sample lists some 85,000 clones; roughly 80% of them were counted only once. The ten largest clones capture less than 20% of the sample.

The chain uses TRBV7-9 and TRBJ2-7, with the identity of the D gene unclear. Sample: PBMCs, taken before any cancer treatment. This receptor was taken from a man aged 35-69 years with stage II squamous cell lung carcinoma. The nucleotides read TGTGCCAGCAGCCGCTCAAAATACCGCGAGACGCAAGCCTACGAGCAGTACTTC. It encodes CASSRSKYRETQAYEQYF.